This entry lists 8 T cell receptor beta chains sequenced from one sample in a study of beta chain features in type 1 diabetes. Sequenced material consisted of expressed TCRB transcripts (all of the isolated RNA was reverse transcribed). The repertoire was sequenced with immunoSEQ multiplex PCR; TCRdb's copy has only in-frame clones and lacks some. The sample yields about 150,000 clones, approximately 9.9% seen once. Sequences were obtained from central memory CD4+ T cells from blood. The receptors were gathered from a woman aged 18-35 years in good health.

The table lists this clone with a few counts. This sequence joins TRBV6-6 and TRBJ2-7; 8 nucleotides match TRBD1. Germline CDR1 MNHNY, CDR2 SVGAGI (reference sequence). J was trimmed by 6 bases and V by 4 bases; bases with no gene match: 5. There are 13 residues in the CDR3. CDR3 amino acids: CASSFLTGAEQYF. CDR3 nucleotide sequence: TGTGCCAGCAGTTTTTTGACAGGGGCCGAGCAGTACTTC.

This clone was counted between two and nine times. The chain recombines TRBV10-3 with TRBJ2-1, with TRBD1 identical over 8 bases. The V gene's germline CDR1 is ENHRY and CDR2 SYGVKD. CDR3 length: 15 residues. V lost 4 bases and J lost 3; bases outside the gene matches: 5. In nucleotides, the CDR3 is TGTGCCATCAGTGGCAGGACAGGGTACTACAATGAGCAGTTCTTC. Amino acid sequence: CAISGRTGYYNEQFF.

This clone has a handful of counts. The rearrangement joins TRBV18 to TRBJ1-6; tentative D call: TRBD1 (5 bases). V lost 4 bases, J lost 6 bases, and 22 bases lay in between. This CDR3 is built from 18 residues. CDR1 and CDR2 from the germline V gene are KGHSH and LQKENI. This CDR3 reads CASSREVPVAGGNSPLHF. CDR3 bases: TGTGCCAGCTCACGAGAAGTACCGGTCGCCGGGGGTAATTCACCCCTCCACTTT.

The rearrangement links TRBV25-1 to TRBJ2-1; the D gene is possibly TRBD2 (6 bases). This CDR3 is built from 15 residues. Looked up from germline, CDR1 is MGHDK and CDR2 is SYGVNS. V dropped 6 bases and J dropped 0 bases, with 12 bases sitting between them. CDR3 residues: CASSPGDRSYNEQFF. In DNA form, the CDR3 reads TGTGCCAGCAGCCCGGGGGACCGCTCCTACAATGAGCAGTTCTTC.

This clone was seen only a few times. The chain uses TRBV19 and TRBJ2-7; the match to TRBD2 covers 7 bases. This CDR3 comprises 13 residues. Trimming at V came to 1 base and at J to 6 bases, leaving 3 bases not matched to a gene. Germline CDR1 reads LNHDA; CDR2 reads SQIVND (reference sequence). The CDR3 loop is CASSIGGSGEQYF. CDR3 in DNA: TGTGCCAGTAGTATAGGCGGGAGTGGCGAGCAGTACTTC.

This clone has only a few counts. The genes are TRBV7-9 and TRBJ2-5, with D maybe TRBD2 (6 bases). Trimming shortened V by 7 bases and J by 1 base, and 16 bases separated the two germline ends. Germline-derived CDR1 and CDR2 are SEHNR and FQNEAQ (reference sequence). This CDR3 contains 15 residues. CDR3 DNA sequence: TGTGCCAGCACCCGCGTCCCGGGACTCCAAGAGACCCAGTACTTC. Encoded protein: CASTRVPGLQETQYF. Supplemented by reference TRBV7-9 and TRBJ2-5, the full variable domain reads DTGVSQNPRHKITKRGQNVTFRCDPISEHNRLYWYRQTLGQGPEFLTYFQNEAQLEKSRLLSDRFSAERPKGSFSTLEIQRTEQGDSAMYLCASTRVPGLQETQYFGPGTRLLVL.

The CDR3 loop is CASSRNSGGVLNIQYF. The CDR3 region has the DNA TGTGCCAGCAGCCGAAATTCCGGAGGGGTTCTCAACATTCAGTACTTC. The chain joins TRBV7-9 to TRBJ2-4; TRBD2 is a possible D gene (6 bases). This CDR3 has 16 amino acids. Trimming took off 5 bases at V and 7 bases at J, with 21 bases between the two ends. Germline CDR1 SEHNR, CDR2 FQNEAQ (reference sequence).

The V call is TRBV15, the J call TRBJ1-6, with D unresolved. The CDR3 is made up of 15 amino acids. Trimming left V 4 bases short and J 9 bases short, with 16 bases between. Germline CDR1 is LNHNV and CDR2 is YYDKDF (reference sequence). CDR3 sequence: CATSTIGETGSPLHF. In DNA form, the CDR3 reads TGTGCCACCAGCACAATCGGGGAGACCGGTTCACCCCTCCACTTT. The full variable domain, in which reference TRBV15 and TRBJ1-6 provide the parts outside the CDR3, is DAMVIQNPRYQVTQFGKPVTLSCSQTLNHNVMYWYQQKSSQAPKLLFHYYDKDFNNEADTPDNFQSRRPNTSFCFLDIRSPGLGDTAMYLCATSTIGETGSPLHFGNGTRLTVT.